A selection of T cell receptor beta chains follows, all from one sample in a study of control samples from healthy donors and cancer patients. Assay: immunoSEQ multiplex PCR; the TCRdb copy retains only in-frame clones and omits some. The sample lists approximately 110,000 clones, approximately 89% occurring once. The sequencing input was blood. Source of these receptors: a woman under 30 in good health. Each CDR3 is given with its conserved first and last residue. Fields, in order: clone size, J gene, D gene, V gene, CDR3 protein, CDR3 DNA. The D gene is left open where the match is weak. Rows may omit the clone size; those that give it use once, few, many or a size class.

abundance: once
j_gene: TRBJ1-2
d_gene: TRBD1
v_gene: TRBV3-1/TRBV3-2
CDR3aa: CASSQEPTGPNYGYTF
CDR3nt: TGTGCCAGCAGCCAAGAACCGACAGGGCCTAACTATGGCTACACCTTC

abundance: .
j_gene: TRBJ2-7
d_gene: .
v_gene: TRBV19
CDR3aa: CATLRNSARTYEQYF
CDR3nt: TGTGCCACTCTCCGGAACTCAGCAAGAACCTACGAGCAGTACTTC

abundance: .
j_gene: TRBJ2-5
d_gene: .
v_gene: TRBV12-3/TRBV12-4
CDR3aa: CASSKEETQYF
CDR3nt: TGTGCCAGCAGCAAAGAAGAGACCCAGTACTTC

abundance: .
j_gene: TRBJ1-2
d_gene: TRBD1
v_gene: TRBV5-1
CDR3aa: CASSLAGGNYGYTF
CDR3nt: TGCGCCAGCAGCTTGGCAGGGGGTAACTATGGCTACACCTTC

abundance: once
j_gene: TRBJ1-2
d_gene: .
v_gene: TRBV18
CDR3aa: CASSLRANYGYTF
CDR3nt: TGTGCCAGCTCACTAAGGGCTAACTATGGCTACACCTTC

abundance: once
j_gene: TRBJ2-3
d_gene: TRBD2
v_gene: TRBV2
CDR3aa: CASRLAGPSTDTQYF
CDR3nt: TGTGCCAGCAGACTAGCGGGACCTAGCACAGATACGCAGTATTTT

abundance: .
j_gene: TRBJ2-3
d_gene: TRBD2
v_gene: TRBV18
CDR3aa: CASSQRTSGRAEDTQYF
CDR3nt: TGTGCCAGCTCACAGAGGACTAGCGGGAGGGCCGAAGATACGCAGTATTTT

abundance: .
j_gene: TRBJ2-1
d_gene: TRBD2
v_gene: TRBV7-2
CDR3aa: CASSRLGLPPGVF
CDR3nt: TGTGCCAGCAGCCGCCTGGGACTACCCCCCGGAGTCTTC

abundance: .
j_gene: TRBJ2-3
d_gene: TRBD2
v_gene: TRBV6-6
CDR3aa: CASSYLAGGSTDTQYF
CDR3nt: TGTGCCAGCAGTTACTTAGCGGGAGGGAGCACAGATACGCAGTATTTT

abundance: .
j_gene: TRBJ2-7
d_gene: .
v_gene: TRBV28
CDR3aa: CASTSAGSSYEQYF
CDR3nt: TGTGCCAGCACCTCGGCAGGCAGCTCCTACGAGCAGTACTTC

abundance: .
j_gene: TRBJ1-4
d_gene: .
v_gene: TRBV14
CDR3aa: CASSLSDWTPVPEKLFF
CDR3nt: TGTGCCAGCAGCCTCAGCGATTGGACGCCGGTGCCCGAAAAACTGTTTTTT

abundance: .
j_gene: TRBJ2-3
d_gene: TRBD1
v_gene: TRBV27
CDR3aa: CASSLYSQGGTDTQYF
CDR3nt: TGTGCCAGCAGTTTATATTCTCAGGGGGGCACAGATACGCAGTATTTT

abundance: .
j_gene: TRBJ2-3
d_gene: .
v_gene: TRBV7-2
CDR3aa: CASSWGLGTDTQYF
CDR3nt: TGTGCCAGCAGCTGGGGACTTGGCACAGATACGCAGTATTTT